The following is a T cell receptor beta chain sequence with its context. The entry originates in a study of cytomegalovirus exposure and HLA in healthy donors. PCR was performed using 60 Vbeta and 13 Jbeta primers. Only in-frame clones appear in the TCRdb table, and some are missing; sequencing was by immunoSEQ multiplex PCR. Of 150,000 to 200,000 clones listed, 75% to 80% are singletons. Trimming took off 3 bases at V and 5 bases at J, with 11 bases between the two ends. CDR1 SGDLS and CDR2 YYNGEE come from the germline V gene. The CDR3 contains 13 residues. This TCR was recovered from a man aged 35 to 55 in good health and CMV-seropositive. Sequencing used PBMCs. V gene TRBV9 combines with J gene TRBJ2-5, with a weak D call TRBD1 (5 bases). The CDR3 is CASSEQGWETQYF. Written as DNA, the CDR3 is TGTGCCAGCAGCGAGCAGGGTTGGGAGACCCAGTACTTC. Drawing the rest from reference TRBV9 and TRBJ2-5, the complete variable domain is DSGVTQTPKHLITATGQRVTLRCSPRSGDLSVYWYQQSLDQGLQFLIQYYNGEERAKGNILERFSAQQFPDLHSELNLSSLELGDSALYFCASSEQGWETQYFGPGTRLLVL.